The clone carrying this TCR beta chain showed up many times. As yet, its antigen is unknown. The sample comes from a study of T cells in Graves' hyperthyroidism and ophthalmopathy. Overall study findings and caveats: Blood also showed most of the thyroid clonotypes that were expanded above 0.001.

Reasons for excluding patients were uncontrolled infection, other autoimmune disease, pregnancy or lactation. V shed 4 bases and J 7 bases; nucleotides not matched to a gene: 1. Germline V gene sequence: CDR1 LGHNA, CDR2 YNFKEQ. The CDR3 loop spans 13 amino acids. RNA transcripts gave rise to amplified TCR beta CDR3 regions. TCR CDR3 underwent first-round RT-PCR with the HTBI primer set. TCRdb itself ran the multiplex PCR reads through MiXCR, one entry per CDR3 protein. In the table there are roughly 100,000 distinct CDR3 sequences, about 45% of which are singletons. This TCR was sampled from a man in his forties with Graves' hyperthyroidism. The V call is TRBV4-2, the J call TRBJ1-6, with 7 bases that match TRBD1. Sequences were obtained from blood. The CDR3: CASSRDRNSPLHF. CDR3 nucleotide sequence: TGTGCCAGCAGCCGGGACAGAAATTCACCCCTCCACTTT.